This TCR beta chain was profiled in a study of cytomegalovirus exposure and HLA in healthy donors. For the study at large: As an earlier analysis found, around 170 million T cells yielded about 120 million unique TCR beta sequences.

CDR1 is SSHAT and CDR2 is FNYEAQ in the germline V gene (reference sequence). The CDR3 covers 13 residues. Whole-study results and caveats: An analysis was carried out later, and it reportedly showed fewer N-insertions in an Asian-associated ancestry cluster than the roughly 670-donor mean.

The PCR used 60 Vbeta and 13 Jbeta primers. Clones were sequenced by immunoSEQ multiplex PCR, and TCRdb holds only the in-frame ones, with some missing. The sample lists about 120,000 clones; around 77% were seen once. On this clone itself: Antigen: not known.

Sequencing input: PBMCs. The TCR sequence derives from a man aged 50 or older in good health and CMV-seropositive. This chain links TRBV7-7 with TRBJ2-1; 10 nucleotides agree with TRBD1. The CDR3 sequence is CASSPDRGSEQFF. The CDR3 nucleotides read TGTGCTAGCTCCCCGGACAGGGGGAGTGAGCAGTTCTTC.